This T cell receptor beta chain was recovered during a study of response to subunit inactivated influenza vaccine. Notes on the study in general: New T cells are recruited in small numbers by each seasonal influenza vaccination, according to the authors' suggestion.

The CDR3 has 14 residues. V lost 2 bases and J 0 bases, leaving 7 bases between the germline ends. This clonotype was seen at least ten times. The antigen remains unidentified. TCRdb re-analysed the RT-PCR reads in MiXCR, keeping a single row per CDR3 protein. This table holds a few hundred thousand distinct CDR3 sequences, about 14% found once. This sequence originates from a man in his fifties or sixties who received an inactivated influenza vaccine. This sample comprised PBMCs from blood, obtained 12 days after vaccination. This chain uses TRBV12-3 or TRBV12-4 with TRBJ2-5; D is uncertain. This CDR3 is CASSLLTYQETQYF. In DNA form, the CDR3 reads TGTGCCAGCAGTTTATTGACCTACCAAGAGACCCAGTACTTC.